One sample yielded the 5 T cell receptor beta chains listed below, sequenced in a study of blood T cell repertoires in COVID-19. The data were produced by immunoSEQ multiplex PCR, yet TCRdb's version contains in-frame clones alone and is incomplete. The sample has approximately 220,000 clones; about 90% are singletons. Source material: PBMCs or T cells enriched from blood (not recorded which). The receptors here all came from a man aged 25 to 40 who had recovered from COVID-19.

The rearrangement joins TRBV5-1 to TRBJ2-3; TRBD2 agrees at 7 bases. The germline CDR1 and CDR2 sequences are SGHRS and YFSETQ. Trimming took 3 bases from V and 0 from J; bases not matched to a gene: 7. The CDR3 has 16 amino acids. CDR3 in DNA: TGCGCCAGCAGCTCCTCACGGGGGGTCAGCACAGATACGCAGTATTTT. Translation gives CASSSSRGVSTDTQYF.

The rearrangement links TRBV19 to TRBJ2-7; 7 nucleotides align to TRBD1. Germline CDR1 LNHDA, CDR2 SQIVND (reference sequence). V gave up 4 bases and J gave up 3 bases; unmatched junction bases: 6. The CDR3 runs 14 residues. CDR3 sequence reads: CASSNRGANYEQYF. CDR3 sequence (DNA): TGTGCCAGTAGTAACAGGGGAGCTAACTACGAGCAGTACTTC.

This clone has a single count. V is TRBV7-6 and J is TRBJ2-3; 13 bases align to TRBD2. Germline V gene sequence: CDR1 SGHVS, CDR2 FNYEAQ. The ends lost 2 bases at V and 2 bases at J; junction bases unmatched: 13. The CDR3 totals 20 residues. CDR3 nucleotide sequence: TGTGCCAGCAGCTTATGGCCCACTAGCGGGGGGGCCGGTACCACAGATACGCAGTATTTT. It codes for CASSLWPTSGGAGTTDTQYF.

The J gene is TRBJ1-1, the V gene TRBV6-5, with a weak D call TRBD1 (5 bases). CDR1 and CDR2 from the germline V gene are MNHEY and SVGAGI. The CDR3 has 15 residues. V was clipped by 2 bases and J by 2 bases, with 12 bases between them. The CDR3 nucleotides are TGTGCCAGCAGTTACGGCAGGGTCTTTAACACTGAAGCTTTCTTT. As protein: CASSYGRVFNTEAFF.

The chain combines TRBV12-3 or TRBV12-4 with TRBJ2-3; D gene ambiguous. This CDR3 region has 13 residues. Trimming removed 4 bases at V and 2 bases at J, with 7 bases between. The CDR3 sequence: CASSSTYTDTQYF. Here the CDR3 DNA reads TGTGCCAGCAGTTCTACTTACACAGATACGCAGTATTTT.